The clone carrying this T cell receptor beta chain is a singleton in its sample. Its antigen is not known. The data stem from a study of T cells after posttransplantation cyclophosphamide. General study points: Tissue-infiltrating T cells from skin or gut overlapped little with blood T cells. After PTCy, TRB diversity resembled that of CNI/methotrexate controls. Later blood repertoires were often dominated by clones from the donor CD8+ memory compartment.

The data were produced by immunoSEQ multiplex PCR, yet TCRdb's version contains in-frame clones alone and is incomplete. The sample has roughly 21,000 clones; 86% are singletons. This CDR3 has 15 amino acids. Germline V CDR1 and CDR2: SGDLS, YYNGEE. Trimming removed 4 bases at V and 0 bases at J, with 11 bases between. Controls had myeloablative marrow grafts with methotrexate and calcineurin inhibitor, sampled at 1 year. This sequence originates from a female patient under 45 who received an allogeneic stem cell transplant from an unrelated donor, was CMV-positive, and had acute and chronic GVHD. Some of the T cells might come from the graft donor. The sequenced sample was PBMCs, obtained 350 to 400 days after allogeneic stem cell transplant with calcineurin inhibitor and methotrexate. V usage is TRBV9 and J usage is TRBJ1-3; maybe TRBD1 (6 bases). The CDR3 DNA follows: TGTGCCAGCAGCTCCCAGGGACACTCTGGAAACACCATATATTTT. Translation gives CASSSQGHSGNTIYF.